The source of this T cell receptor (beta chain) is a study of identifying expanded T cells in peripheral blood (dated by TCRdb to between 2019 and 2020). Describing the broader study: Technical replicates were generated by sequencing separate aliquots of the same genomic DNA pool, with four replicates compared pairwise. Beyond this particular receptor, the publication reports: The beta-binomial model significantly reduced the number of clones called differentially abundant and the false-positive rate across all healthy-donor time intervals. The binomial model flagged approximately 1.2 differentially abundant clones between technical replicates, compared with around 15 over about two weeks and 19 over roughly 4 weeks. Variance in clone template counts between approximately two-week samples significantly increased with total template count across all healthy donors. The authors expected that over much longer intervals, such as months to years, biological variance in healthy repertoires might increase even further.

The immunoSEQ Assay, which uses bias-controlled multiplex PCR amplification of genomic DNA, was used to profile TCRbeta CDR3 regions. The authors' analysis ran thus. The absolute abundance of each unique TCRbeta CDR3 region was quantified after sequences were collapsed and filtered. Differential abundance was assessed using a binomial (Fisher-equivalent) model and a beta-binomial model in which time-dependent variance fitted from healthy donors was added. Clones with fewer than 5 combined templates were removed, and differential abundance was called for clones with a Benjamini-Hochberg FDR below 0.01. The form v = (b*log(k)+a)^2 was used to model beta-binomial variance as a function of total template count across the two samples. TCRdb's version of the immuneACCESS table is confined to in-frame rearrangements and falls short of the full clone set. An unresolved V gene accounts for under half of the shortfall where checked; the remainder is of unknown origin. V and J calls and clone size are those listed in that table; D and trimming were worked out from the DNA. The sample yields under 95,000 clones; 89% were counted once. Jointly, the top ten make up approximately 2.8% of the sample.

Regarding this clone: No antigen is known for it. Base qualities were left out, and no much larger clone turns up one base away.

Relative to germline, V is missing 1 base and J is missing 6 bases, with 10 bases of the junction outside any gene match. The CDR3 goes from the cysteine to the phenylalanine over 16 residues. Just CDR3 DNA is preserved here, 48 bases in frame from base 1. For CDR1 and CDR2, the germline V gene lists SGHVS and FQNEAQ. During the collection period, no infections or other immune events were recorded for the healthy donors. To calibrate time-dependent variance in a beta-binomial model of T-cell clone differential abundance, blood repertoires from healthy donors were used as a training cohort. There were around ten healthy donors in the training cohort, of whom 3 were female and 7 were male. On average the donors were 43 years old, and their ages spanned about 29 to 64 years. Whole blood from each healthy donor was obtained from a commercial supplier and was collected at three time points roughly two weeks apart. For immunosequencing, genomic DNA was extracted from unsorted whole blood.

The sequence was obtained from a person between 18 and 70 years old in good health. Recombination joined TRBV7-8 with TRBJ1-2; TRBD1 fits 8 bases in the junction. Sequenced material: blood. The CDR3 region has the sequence CASSLEDVRGRDGYTF. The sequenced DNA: TGTGCCAGCAGCTTAGAAGATGTCAGGGGGCGCGATGGCTACACCTTC.